This T cell receptor beta chain appears in the sequencing data of a study of OX40 agonist ivuxolimab in advanced cancers. Study-wide points: In general, CD8+ T cells held more expanded clones than CD4+ did, on average. The CD4+ and CD8+ T cells in the blood had expanded clonally by week 6 at 0.1 to 3.0 mg/kg.

Worth noting for this clone: What it binds is not known.

The protocol was immunoSEQ multiplex PCR, while the TCRdb copy is restricted to in-frame clones and leaves out a portion. The sample records about 93,000 clones, approximately 94% being singletons. Looked up from germline, CDR1 is MDHEN and CDR2 is SYDVKM. This CDR3 has 13 amino acids. V lost 6 bases and J lost 5, with 10 bases in between. Sequences were derived from CD4+ or CD8+ T cells sorted from blood, sampled in a trial of the OX40 agonist ivuxolimab. The gene calls are TRBV28 and TRBJ1-4; D uncertain. The TCR sequence derives from an adult with an advanced solid tumor such as melanoma, head and neck, liver or kidney cancer. The CDR3 loop reads CASSPGLNEKLFF. The CDR3 DNA follows: TGTGCCAGCAGCCCTGGCCTGAATGAAAAACTGTTTTTT.